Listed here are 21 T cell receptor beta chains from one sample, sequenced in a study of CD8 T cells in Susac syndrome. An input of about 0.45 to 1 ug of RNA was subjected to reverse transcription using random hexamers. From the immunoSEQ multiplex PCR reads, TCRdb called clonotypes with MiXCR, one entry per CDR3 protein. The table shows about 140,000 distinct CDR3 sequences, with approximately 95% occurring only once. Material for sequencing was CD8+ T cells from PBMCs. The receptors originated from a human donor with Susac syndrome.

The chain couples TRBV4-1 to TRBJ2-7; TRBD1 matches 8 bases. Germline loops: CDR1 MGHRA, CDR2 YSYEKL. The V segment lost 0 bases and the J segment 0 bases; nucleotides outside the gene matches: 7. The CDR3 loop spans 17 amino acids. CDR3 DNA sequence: TGCGCCAGCAGCCAAGATCTTGGGACAGGTTACTCCTACGAGCAGTACTTC. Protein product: CASSQDLGTGYSYEQYF.

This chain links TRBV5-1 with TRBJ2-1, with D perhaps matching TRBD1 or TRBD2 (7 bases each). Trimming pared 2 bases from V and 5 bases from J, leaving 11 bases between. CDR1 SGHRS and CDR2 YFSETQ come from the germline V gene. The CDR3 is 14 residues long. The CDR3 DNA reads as TGCGCCAGCAGCTTCAGCGGGACAGACAATGAGCAGTTCTTC. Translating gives CASSFSGTDNEQFF.

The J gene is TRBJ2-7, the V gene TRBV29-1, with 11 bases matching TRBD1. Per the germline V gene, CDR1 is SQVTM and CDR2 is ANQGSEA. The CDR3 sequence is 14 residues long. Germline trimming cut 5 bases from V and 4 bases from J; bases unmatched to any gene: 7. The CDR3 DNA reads TGCAGCGTTCTGTGGGACAGGGGGATTTACGAGCAGTACTTC. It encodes CSVLWDRGIYEQYF.

CDR3 in amino acids: CSAIRTGGISGYTF. The CDR3 bases are TGCAGTGCTATTCGGACAGGGGGGATATCTGGCTACACCTTC. This rearrangement joins TRBV20-1 to TRBJ1-2; 10 bases agree with TRBD1. CDR3 size: 14 residues. V shed 4 bases and J 7 bases; nucleotides not matched to a gene: 9. Germline V gene data show CDR1 as DFQATT and CDR2 as SNEGSKA (reference sequence).

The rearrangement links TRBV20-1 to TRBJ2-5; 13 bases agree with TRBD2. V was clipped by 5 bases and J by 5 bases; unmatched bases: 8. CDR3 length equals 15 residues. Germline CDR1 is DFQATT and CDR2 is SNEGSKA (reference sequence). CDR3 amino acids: CSALGTSGIGETQYF. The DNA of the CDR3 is TGCAGTGCTCTCGGGACTAGCGGGATCGGGGAGACCCAGTACTTC.

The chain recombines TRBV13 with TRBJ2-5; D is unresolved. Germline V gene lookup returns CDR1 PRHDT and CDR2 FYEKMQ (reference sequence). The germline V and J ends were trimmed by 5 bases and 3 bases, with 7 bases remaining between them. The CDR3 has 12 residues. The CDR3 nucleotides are TGTGCCAGCAGCGCATTCGAAGAGACCCAGTACTTC. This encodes CASSAFEETQYF.

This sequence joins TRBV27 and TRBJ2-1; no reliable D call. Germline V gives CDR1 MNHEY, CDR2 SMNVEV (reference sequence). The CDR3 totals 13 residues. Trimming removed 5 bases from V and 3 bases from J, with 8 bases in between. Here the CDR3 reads CASSIRYYNEQFF. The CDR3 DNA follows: TGTGCCAGCAGTATAAGATACTACAATGAGCAGTTCTTC.

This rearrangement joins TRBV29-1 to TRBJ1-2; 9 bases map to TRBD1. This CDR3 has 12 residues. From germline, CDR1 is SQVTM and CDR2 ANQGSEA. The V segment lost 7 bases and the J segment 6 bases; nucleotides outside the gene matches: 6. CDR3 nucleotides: TGCAGCGCCTCGGGACAGGGAGATGGCTACACCTTC. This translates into CSASGQGDGYTF.

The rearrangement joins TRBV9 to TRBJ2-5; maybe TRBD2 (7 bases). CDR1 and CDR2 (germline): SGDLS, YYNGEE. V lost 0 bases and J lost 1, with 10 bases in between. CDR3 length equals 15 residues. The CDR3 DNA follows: TGTGCCAGCAGCGTAGCGGGGGGCGTCCAAGAGACCCAGTACTTC. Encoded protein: CASSVAGGVQETQYF.

This chain's CDR3 is CASRGADSYGYEQYF. The CDR3 DNA sequence: TGTGCCAGCAGGGGGGCGGACAGTTATGGATACGAGCAGTACTTC. The chain carries TRBV27 and TRBJ2-7; TRBD1 might be the D (6 bases). CDR1 and CDR2 (germline): MNHEY, SMNVEV (reference sequence). The germline V and J ends were trimmed by 6 bases and 4 bases, with 19 bases remaining between them. The CDR3 extends over 15 amino acids.

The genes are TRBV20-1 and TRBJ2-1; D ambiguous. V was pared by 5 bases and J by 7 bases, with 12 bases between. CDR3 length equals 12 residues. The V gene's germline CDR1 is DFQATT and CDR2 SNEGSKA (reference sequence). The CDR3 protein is CSAPIPGNEQFF. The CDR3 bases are TGCAGTGCTCCCATCCCTGGGAATGAGCAGTTCTTC.

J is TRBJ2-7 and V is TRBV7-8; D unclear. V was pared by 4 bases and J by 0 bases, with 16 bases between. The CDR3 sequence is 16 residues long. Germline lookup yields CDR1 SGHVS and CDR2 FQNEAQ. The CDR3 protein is CASSSGPTLSSYEQYF. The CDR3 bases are TGTGCCAGCAGCTCCGGACCGACATTGAGCTCCTACGAGCAGTACTTC.

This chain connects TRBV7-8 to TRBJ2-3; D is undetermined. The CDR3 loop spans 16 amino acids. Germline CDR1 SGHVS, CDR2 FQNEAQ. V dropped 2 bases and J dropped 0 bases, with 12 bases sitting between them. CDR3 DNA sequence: TGTGCCAGCAGCTTAAGATCGCATACTAGCACAGATACGCAGTATTTT. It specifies CASSLRSHTSTDTQYF.

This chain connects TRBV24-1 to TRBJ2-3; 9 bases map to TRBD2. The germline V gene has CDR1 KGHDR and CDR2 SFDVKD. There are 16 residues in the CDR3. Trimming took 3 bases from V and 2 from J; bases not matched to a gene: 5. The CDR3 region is CATSDKAGGATDTQYF. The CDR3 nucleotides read TGTGCCACCAGTGATAAGGCGGGAGGGGCCACAGATACGCAGTATTTT.

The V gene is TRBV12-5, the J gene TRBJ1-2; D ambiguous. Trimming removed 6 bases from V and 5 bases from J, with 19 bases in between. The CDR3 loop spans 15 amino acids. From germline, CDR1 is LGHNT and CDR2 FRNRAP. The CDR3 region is CASGAVDRIKYGYTF. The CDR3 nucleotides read TGTGCTAGTGGGGCCGTGGACCGTATCAAATATGGCTACACCTTC.

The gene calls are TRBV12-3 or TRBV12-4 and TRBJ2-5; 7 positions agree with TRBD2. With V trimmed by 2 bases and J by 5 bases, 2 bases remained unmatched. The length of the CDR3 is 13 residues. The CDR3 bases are TGTGCCAGCAGTTTATCACTAGCGGAGACCCAGTACTTC. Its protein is CASSLSLAETQYF.

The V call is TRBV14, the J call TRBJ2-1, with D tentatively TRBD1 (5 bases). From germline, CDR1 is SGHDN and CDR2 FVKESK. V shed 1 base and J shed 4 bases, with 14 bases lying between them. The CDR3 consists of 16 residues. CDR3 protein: CASSQALAGPYNEQFF. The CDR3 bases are TGTGCCAGCAGCCAAGCTTTAGCAGGGCCGTACAATGAGCAGTTCTTC. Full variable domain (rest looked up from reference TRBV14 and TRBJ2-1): EAGVTQFPSHSVIEKGQTVTLRCDPISGHDNLYWYRRVMGKEIKFLLHFVKESKQDESGMPNNRFLAERTGGTYSTLKVQPAELEDSGVYFCASSQALAGPYNEQFFGPGTRLTVL.

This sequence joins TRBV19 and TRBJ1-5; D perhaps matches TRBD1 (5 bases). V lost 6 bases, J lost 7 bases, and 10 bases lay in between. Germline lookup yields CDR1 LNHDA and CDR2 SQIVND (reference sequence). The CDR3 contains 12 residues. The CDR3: CASRGDGQPQHF. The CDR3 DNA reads TGTGCCAGTAGAGGGGATGGACAGCCCCAGCATTTT. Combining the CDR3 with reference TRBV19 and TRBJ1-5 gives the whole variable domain DGGITQSPKYLFRKEGQNVTLSCEQNLNHDAMYWYRQDPGQGLRLIYYSQIVNDFQKGDIAEGYSVSREKKESFPLTVTSAQKNPTAFYLCASRGDGQPQHFGDGTRLSIL.

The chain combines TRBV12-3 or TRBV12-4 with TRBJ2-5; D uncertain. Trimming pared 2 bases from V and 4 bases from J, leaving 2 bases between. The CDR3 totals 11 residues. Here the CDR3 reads CASSLTETQYF. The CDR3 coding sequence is TGTGCCAGCAGTTTAACAGAGACCCAGTACTTC.

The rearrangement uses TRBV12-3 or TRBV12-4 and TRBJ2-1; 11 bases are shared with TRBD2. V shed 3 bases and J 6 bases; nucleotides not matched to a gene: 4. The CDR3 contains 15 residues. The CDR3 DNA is TGTGCCAGCAGTTTTCTAGCGGGAGGATCCAATGAGCAGTTCTTC. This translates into CASSFLAGGSNEQFF.

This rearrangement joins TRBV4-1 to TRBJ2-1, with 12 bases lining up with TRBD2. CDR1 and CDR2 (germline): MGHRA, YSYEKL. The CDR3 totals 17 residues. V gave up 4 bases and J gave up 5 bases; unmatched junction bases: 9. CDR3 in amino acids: CASSPLAGGPTDNEQFF. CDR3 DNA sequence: TGCGCCAGCAGCCCGCTAGCGGGAGGGCCTACGGACAATGAGCAGTTCTTC.